The entry below gives a single T cell receptor beta chain sequence along with its context. Germline V gene lookup returns CDR1 LNHNV and CDR2 YYDKDF (reference sequence). The V end was cut by 4 bases, the J end by 4 bases, with 10 bases between. The CDR3 consists of 13 residues. Sequencing templates came from extracted RNA that was reverse transcribed into cDNA. TCRdb's table, derived via immunoSEQ multiplex PCR, lists solely in-frame clones and lacks some. This sample has about 94,000 clones, with about three quarters found just once. As for treatment: oral pan-JAK inhibitor, 5-10 mg twice daily. This entry belongs to a study of CD8+ T cells in alopecia areata.

The receptor comes from a human donor with alopecia areata. This sequence joins TRBV15 and TRBJ1-2, with D possibly being TRBD1 (6 bases). The material was CD8+ T cells sorted from blood, obtained around week 44, from a patient treated with tofacitinib. CDR3 nucleotide sequence: TGTGCCACCAGCAAAGGACAGCTCTATGGCTACACCTTC. It specifies CATSKGQLYGYTF.